Listed below are T cell receptor beta chains from one sample, sequenced in a study of T-cell memory formation after mild COVID-19. TCRdb fed the 5' RACE reads into MiXCR, producing one record per CDR3 protein. The sample contains roughly 400,000 distinct CDR3 sequences, 18% of which appear only once. Material for sequencing was PBMCs or a T cell subset sorted from them (not recorded which). The source of these receptors is a man aged 18-30 years who had mild COVID-19 (a few samples of this study predate the infection). Cell type and time point are not known. Both conserved end residues are part of each CDR3. The D gene is left open where the match is weak. Clone size is given for some rows only: seen once, a few or many times, or a class if the clone is expanded.

j_gene,d_gene,v_gene,abundance,len,CDR3nt,CDR3aa
TRBJ2-2,NA,TRBV4-3,NA,15,TGCGCCAGCAGCGAAATGTCCGGGGCGGGCGGGGAGCTGTTTTTT,CASSEMSGAGGELFF
TRBJ2-3,NA,TRBV9,NA,16,TGTGCCAGCAGCGTAGAGCCGGGGGGCCCTGGAGATACGCAGTATTTT,CASSVEPGGPGDTQYF
TRBJ2-5,TRBD2,TRBV30,NA,19,TGTGCCTGGAGTCGGGAGGGGACTAGCGTGGATCCCGAGGGAGAGACCCAGTACTTC,CAWSREGTSVDPEGETQYF
TRBJ1-1,NA,TRBV7-9,NA,15,TGTGCCAGCAGCTTATACCGGGGGGTGGGGACTGAAGCTTTCTTT,CASSLYRGVGTEAFF
TRBJ1-1,NA,TRBV7-9,NA,14,TGTGCCAGCAGCTTAGCCAATGGGGACACTGAAGCTTTCTTT,CASSLANGDTEAFF
TRBJ1-2,NA,TRBV25-1,NA,13,TGTGCCAGCAGTGCGGCAGGGCACTATGGCTACACCTTC,CASSAAGHYGYTF
TRBJ1-2,NA,TRBV6-5,NA,12,TGTGCCAGCAGCAATACAGGAGGCGGCTACACCTTC,CASSNTGGGYTF
TRBJ1-6,TRBD1,TRBV5-1,NA,14,TGCGCCAGCAGATTCACAGGGGACGCTTCACCCCTCCACTTT,CASRFTGDASPLHF
TRBJ2-5,TRBD1,TRBV5-6,NA,16,TGTGCCAGCAGCTTGTCTGGGGACAGAGACTTCCAGACCCAGTACTTC,CASSLSGDRDFQTQYF
TRBJ2-1,TRBD2,TRBV6-6,NA,15,TGTGCCAGCACTACCGGACTAGCGGGGGGTAATGAGCAGTTCTTC,CASTTGLAGGNEQFF
TRBJ2-3,NA,TRBV7-3,NA,14,TGTGCCAGCAGTTACCTCGACAGCACAGATACGCAGTATTTT,CASSYLDSTDTQYF
TRBJ1-2,NA,TRBV28,few,11,TGTGCCAGCAGAGACAGCTATGGCTACACCTTC,CASRDSYGYTF
TRBJ1-6,NA,TRBV7-9,NA,14,TGTGCCAGCAGCTTAAGCAGTAATAATTCACCCCTCCACTTT,CASSLSSNNSPLHF
TRBJ1-4,NA,TRBV2,NA,11,TGTGCCAGCAGTGGACAAGAAAAACTGTTTTTT,CASSGQEKLFF
TRBJ2-3,TRBD2,TRBV12-3/TRBV12-4,few,14,TGTGCCAGCGAGACTAGCGGGGGTGCAGATACGCAGTATTTT,CASETSGGADTQYF
TRBJ1-5,NA,TRBV6-2/TRBV6-3,few,12,TGTGCCAGCAGTCCACAGGGTCAGCCCCAGCATTTT,CASSPQGQPQHF
TRBJ1-6,NA,TRBV2,few,14,TGTGCCAGCCGGGGACTCAGGGGTTATTCACCCCTCCACTTT,CASRGLRGYSPLHF
TRBJ2-5,NA,TRBV4-3,NA,15,TGCGCCAGCAGCCAAGATCGGGGTCATGGGGAGACCCAGTACTTC,CASSQDRGHGETQYF
TRBJ2-5,NA,TRBV10-3,NA,13,TGTGCCATCAGTGGGACTTTTCAAGAGACCCAGTACTTC,CAISGTFQETQYF
TRBJ2-5,TRBD2,TRBV24-1,NA,16,TGTGCCACCAGGGCCAGGGATACTAGCGGGGGGGAGACCCAGTACTTC,CATRARDTSGGETQYF
TRBJ2-4,NA,TRBV4-1,few,15,TGCGCCAGCAGCCAATTTGGTTCAGCCAAAAACATTCAGTACTTC,CASSQFGSAKNIQYF
TRBJ1-1,NA,TRBV9,NA,15,TGTGCCAGCAGCGTGCATCAGAACAGGGACACTGAAGCTTTCTTT,CASSVHQNRDTEAFF